These 23 T cell receptor beta chains were sequenced from one sample in a study of CD8+CD57+ T cells in acquired aplastic anemia. The study profiled TCR beta VDJ and CDR3 using genomic DNA as template. MiXCR, run by TCRdb on the reads, gives a single entry per CDR3 protein. This sample carries 350,000 to 450,000 distinct CDR3 sequences, roughly 68% of them seen once, and the ten largest clones take 4%. Specimen: sorted CD4+, CD8+, or CD8+CD57+ T cells (not recorded which) from PBMCs. Receptors were obtained from a human donor in good health, serving as a control.

This clonotype occurred many times. The chain carries TRBV29-1 and TRBJ2-2, with D possibly being TRBD1 (5 bases). CDR1 is SQVTM, CDR2 ANQGSEA, per germline. The length of the CDR3 is 13 residues. The V and J ends lost 1 base and 5 bases respectively, with 8 bases between them. Here the CDR3 DNA reads TGCAGCGTTGAAGGGCAGGGAACCGGGGAGCTGTTTTTT. It codes for CSVEGQGTGELFF.

This clonotype was counted once. At one end the junction does not follow the germline gene, possibly because of a read error. This chain joins TRBV7-2 and TRBJ1-1; TRBD1 aligns across 8 bases. The germline V gene encodes CDR1 SGHTA and CDR2 FQGNSA. There are 14 residues in the CDR3. This CDR3 reads CASSWGQAYTEAFF. The CDR3, as DNA: TGCGCCAGCAGCTGGGGACAGGCGTACACTGAAGCTTTCTTT.

The chain carries TRBV5-4 and TRBJ2-7; D might be TRBD1 (6 bases). CDR1 and CDR2 from the germline V gene are SGHNT and YYREEE (reference sequence). This CDR3 has 13 amino acids. Trimming left V 5 bases short and J 9 bases short, with 18 bases between. For the CDR3, the DNA is TGTGCCAGCAGTAATTCAGGGGCCCAGAGGCAGTACTTC. It is translated as CASSNSGAQRQYF.

This chain links TRBV7-8 with TRBJ2-5, with TRBD1 matching over 9 bases. Germline lookup yields CDR1 SGHVS and CDR2 FQNEAQ. The CDR3 sequence is 15 residues long. J gave up 0 bases and V 9 bases, and 8 bases lay outside the gene matches. The CDR3 is CASSTGDRDQETQYF. Here the CDR3 DNA reads TGTGCCAGTAGTACGGGGGACAGGGACCAAGAGACCCAGTACTTC. Filled out from reference TRBV7-8 and TRBJ2-5, the complete variable domain reads GAGVSQSPRYKVAKRGQDVALRCDPISGHVSLFWYQQALGQGPEFLTYFQNEAQLDKSGLPSDRFFAERPEGSVSTLKIQRTQQEDSAVYLCASSTGDRDQETQYFGPGTRLLVL.

As regards this clonotype: Its ends do not fully match the called genes, so a read error is possible. V usage is TRBV5-1 and J usage is TRBJ2-3; 8 nucleotides agree with TRBD2. The CDR3 length is 16 residues. Germline-derived CDR1 and CDR2 are SGHRS and YFSETQ. CDR3 DNA sequence: TGTGCCAGCACGTTGACTACCGGGGGGGACACAGATACGCAGTATTTT. This encodes CASTLTTGGDTDTQYF.

This CDR3 is CASSLELGPAFQEYF. The CDR3 bases are TGTGCCAGCAGCTTAGAGCTCGGGCCCGCTTTCCAAGAGTACTTC. This chain connects TRBV7-2 to TRBJ2-5; D unresolved. The CDR3 totals 15 residues. Looked up from germline, CDR1 is SGHTA and CDR2 is FQGNSA. V lost 1 base, J lost 12 bases, and 21 bases lay in between. Variable domain in full (rest from reference TRBV7-2 and TRBJ2-5): GAGVSQSPSNKVTEKGKDVELRCDPISGHTALYWYRQSLGQGLEFLIYFQGNSAPDKSGLPSDRFSAERTGGSVSTLTIQRTQQEDSAVYLCASSLELGPAFQEYFGPGTRLLVL.

This clonotype was detected ten times or more. The chain links TRBV29-1 to TRBJ1-3, with D maybe TRBD1 (5 bases). Germline lookup yields CDR1 SQVTM and CDR2 ANQGSEA. V shed 2 bases and J shed 8 bases, with 16 bases lying between them. The CDR3 extends over 14 amino acids. The DNA of the CDR3 is TGCAGCGTTGAACTGGCAGGGATGATAGACACCATATATTTT. Protein: CSVELAGMIDTIYF.

Of note for this clonotype: The junction shows a germline mismatch at one end, possibly a read error. The chain recombines TRBV15 with TRBJ1-5; D is undetermined. The length of the CDR3 is 13 residues. From germline, CDR1 is LNHNV and CDR2 YYDKDF (reference sequence). Here the CDR3 reads CATSRDKDQPQHF. As DNA, the CDR3 is TGTGCCACCAGCAGAGATAAGGATCAGCCCCAGCACTTT.

Comments on this clonotype: Sequence at one end of the junction differs from germline and may be a read error. This chain joins TRBV20-1 and TRBJ2-1; D possibly corresponds to TRBD1 (7 bases). Germline V gene data show CDR1 as DFQATT and CDR2 as SNEGSKA (reference sequence). The CDR3 is made up of 14 amino acids. The CDR3 spells CSARGGTANNEQFF. CDR3 sequence (DNA): TGCAGCGCTAGAGGCGGGACAGCGAACAATGAGCAGTTCTTC.

This clonotype was detected many times. The J gene is TRBJ2-7, the V gene TRBV6-6; D is undetermined. The CDR3 is 13 amino acids. The germline V gene encodes CDR1 MNHNY and CDR2 SVGAGI (reference sequence). V lost 8 bases, J lost 4 bases, and 15 bases lay in between. CDR3 sequence: CASLGPTRYEQYF. The DNA of the CDR3 is TGTGCCAGCCTAGGCCCCACACGGTACGAGCAGTACTTC.

The gene calls are TRBV20-1 and TRBJ1-5; D might be TRBD1 (6 bases). Germline lookup yields CDR1 DFQATT and CDR2 SNEGSKA (reference sequence). Trimming left V 6 bases short and J 7 bases short, with 16 bases between. The length of the CDR3 is 13 residues. This CDR3 reads CSAGTGGEQPQHF. The CDR3 DNA reads TGCAGTGCAGGGACGGGGGGCGAGCAGCCCCAGCATTTT.

Details on this clonotype: Here the CDR3 omits its conserved ending phenylalanine or tryptophan, so a read error is the likely source. It is unclear where the CDR3 begins or ends on the DNA, so no DNA is shown, and the CDR3 is as TCRdb lists it. The chain combines TRBV9 with TRBJ2-7; the table's TRBD2 call for D was not verified on the DNA. Inclusive of both ends, the CDR3 amounts to 13 amino acids. From germline, CDR1 is SGDLS and CDR2 YYNGEE. This CDR3 is CASSVVGSQAAEL.

The chain links TRBV2 to TRBJ1-3; the match to TRBD1 covers 7 bases. J was trimmed by 16 bases and V by 6 bases; bases with no gene match: 21. The length of the CDR3 is 15 residues. The V gene's germline CDR1 is SNHLY and CDR2 FYNNEI. The chain's CDR3 is CASRGWQGGTDTQYF. The CDR3 coding sequence is TGTGCCAGCAGAGGTTGGCAGGGGGGAACAGATACACAGTATTTT.

The chain uses TRBV9 and TRBJ1-5, with 8 bases lining up with TRBD1. The CDR3 has 13 residues. CDR1 is SGDLS, CDR2 YYNGEE, per germline. Trimming cost V 3 bases and J 12 bases; bases outside gene matches: 8. Written as DNA, the CDR3 is TGTGCCAGCAGCGGGACAGGGATAGCGTACCAGCATTTT. Protein: CASSGTGIAYQHF.

The CDR3 bases are TGTGCCAGCAGTTCAAGGGGGGGCGACGAGCAGTACTTCTTC. Protein: CASSSRGGDEQYFF. The rearrangement uses TRBV7-9 and TRBJ2-1, with D perhaps TRBD2 (7 bases). This CDR3 is built from 14 residues. The germline V gene has CDR1 SEHNR and CDR2 FQNEAQ (reference sequence). V lost 6 bases, J lost 16 bases, and 25 bases lay in between.

Points on this clonotype: A read error may account for a junction end that differs from germline. V gene TRBV5-1 combines with J gene TRBJ2-5, with D hard to call. CDR1 and CDR2 from the germline V gene are SGHRS and YFSETQ. This CDR3 is built from 11 residues. The CDR3 region is CASSRETRQYF. In nucleotides, the CDR3 is TGTGCCAGCAGCCGAGAGACCCGTCAGTACTTC.

This clonotype showed up just once. This likely comes from a read error, as the CDR3 has no conserved phenylalanine or tryptophan at its end. It is unclear where the CDR3 begins or ends on the DNA, so no DNA is shown, and the CDR3 is as TCRdb lists it. CDR3 protein: CASSGTRESYTLGS. The rearrangement uses TRBV2 and TRBJ2-7; no DNA check was done on the table's D call, TRBD1. The CDR3 is 14 amino acids in total, end residues counted. From germline, CDR1 is SNHLY and CDR2 FYNNEI.

Turning to this clonotype: Compared with germline, one end of the junction differs, possibly owing to a read error. V is TRBV7-9 and J is TRBJ2-5; D is possibly TRBD2 (7 bases). From germline, CDR1 is SEHNR and CDR2 FQNEAQ (reference sequence). The CDR3 consists of 12 residues. The DNA of the CDR3 is TGTGCCAGCAGTCCCGGGGGGCACGAGCAGCACTTC. Protein product: CASSPGGHEQHF.

This clonotype was observed many times. The chain links TRBV2 to TRBJ1-3; D gene ambiguous. Germline CDR1 SNHLY, CDR2 FYNNEI. V lost 8 bases and J 4 bases, leaving 12 bases between the germline ends. This CDR3 region has 13 residues. The CDR3 loop is CASVAATGNTIYF. The CDR3 bases are TGTGCCAGCGTGGCGGCTACCGGAAACACCATATATTTT.

The rearrangement joins TRBV7-9 to TRBJ2-3, with D possibly matching TRBD2 (6 bases). Germline CDR1 and CDR2: SEHNR and FQNEAQ (reference sequence). The CDR3 length is 15 residues. V was shortened by 4 bases and J by 3 bases, with 14 bases between the two germline ends. CDR3 amino acids: CASSSRPGLTDTQYF. The CDR3 nucleotides read TGTGCCAGCAGCTCCCGACCGGGACTTACAGATACGCAGTATTTT.

Turning to this clonotype: A read error may produce the germline difference seen at one junction end. The genes are TRBV11-2 and TRBJ2-1, with D uncertain. There are 14 residues in the CDR3. Germline V gene lookup returns CDR1 SGHAT and CDR2 FQNNGV. CDR3 protein: CASSFSRIYNEQFF. Written as DNA, the CDR3 is TGCGCCAGCAGCTTTTCCAGGATCTACAATGAGCAGTTCTTC.

This clonotype turned up a few times. A much larger clone lies one base from this, so it may be a read error. The chain combines TRBV5-6 with TRBJ2-2, with D tentatively TRBD1 (5 bases). Trimming left V 7 bases short and J 3 bases short, with 16 bases between. The CDR3 is 15 residues long. The germline V gene has CDR1 SGHDT and CDR2 YYEEEE. CDR3 sequence (DNA): TGTGCCAGCTCAGCCTGGGGCACGTACACCGGGGAGCTGTTTTTT. This translates into CASSAWGTYTGELFF.

This clonotype occurred many times. The CDR3 nucleotides read TGTGCCAGTAGTATTCCGCAGGGACACACAGATACGCAGTATTTT. This codes for CASSIPQGHTDTQYF. The chain carries TRBV19 and TRBJ2-3, with D possibly being TRBD1 (6 bases). Germline CDR1 reads LNHDA; CDR2 reads SQIVND (reference sequence). The CDR3 spans 15 residues. V lost 3 bases to trimming and J lost 2 bases, with 12 bases between them.